The sequence of this TCR beta chain was determined in a study of cytomegalovirus exposure and HLA in healthy donors. Study in general: Unique TCRs from HLA-typed donors, roughly 89 million of them, were held in an early data release. Study-level points and caveats: In an earlier analysis, most TCR beta V segments were productive about 87% or about 30% of the time. By a later analysis, the bulk of CMV-associated TCR beta chains appeared HLA-restricted. Later, an analysis showed that TCR beta chains associated with HLA were more clonally expanded than others that were equally common.

V gave up 0 bases and J gave up 3 bases, with 10 bases separating them. The CDR3 is 15 residues long. CDR1 and CDR2 (germline): SGHVS, FQNEAQ. This clone was seen a single time. Its matching antigen is unknown. Primers: 60 Vbeta forward and 13 Jbeta reverse. Repertoires were generated with immunoSEQ multiplex PCR, while TCRdb's copy carries only in-frame clones and drops some. The sample includes approximately 190,000 clones, about two thirds of them seen just once. This receptor was taken from a man aged 35 to 55 in good health and CMV-seropositive. Sequencing input: PBMCs. This sequence joins TRBV7-8 and TRBJ2-3; no definite D call. CDR3 in amino acids: CASSLAPGPTDTQYF. For the CDR3, the DNA is TGTGCCAGCAGCTTAGCCCCCGGTCCAACAGATACGCAGTATTTT.